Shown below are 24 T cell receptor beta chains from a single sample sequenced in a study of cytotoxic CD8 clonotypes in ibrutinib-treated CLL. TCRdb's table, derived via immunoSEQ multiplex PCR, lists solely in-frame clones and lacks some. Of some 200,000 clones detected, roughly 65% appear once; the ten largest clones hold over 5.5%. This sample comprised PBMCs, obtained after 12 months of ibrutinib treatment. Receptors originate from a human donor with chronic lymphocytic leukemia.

CDR3 sequence (DNA): TGTGCCAGCAGGTCAGAGGGTGGGGGCAATCAGCCCCAGCATTTT. This gives the protein CASRSEGGGNQPQHF. The chain is built from TRBV28 and TRBJ1-5; D gene unclear. The CDR3 length is 15 residues. Germline-derived CDR1 and CDR2 are MDHEN and SYDVKM. V dropped 6 bases and J dropped 2 bases, with 14 bases sitting between them. The variable domain in full, with the rest retrieved from reference TRBV28 and TRBJ1-5, is DVKVTQSSRYLVKRTGEKVFLECVQDMDHENMFWYRQDPGLGLRLIYFSYDVKMKEKGDIPEGYSVSREKKERFSLILESASTNQTSMYLCASRSEGGGNQPQHFGDGTRLSIL.

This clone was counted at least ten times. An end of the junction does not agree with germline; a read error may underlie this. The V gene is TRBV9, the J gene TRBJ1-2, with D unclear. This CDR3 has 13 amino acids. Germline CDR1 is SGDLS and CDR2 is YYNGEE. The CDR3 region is CASSVEGSYGYTF. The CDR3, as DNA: TGTGCCAGCAGTGTAGAGGGATCGTATGGCTACACCTTC.

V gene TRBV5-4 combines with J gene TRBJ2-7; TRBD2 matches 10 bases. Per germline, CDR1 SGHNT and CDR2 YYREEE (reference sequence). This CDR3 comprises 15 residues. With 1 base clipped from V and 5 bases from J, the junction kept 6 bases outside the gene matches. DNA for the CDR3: TGTGCCAGCAGCTTGAGTGGTAGCGGGAGGAACGAGCAGTACTTC. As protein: CASSLSGSGRNEQYF.

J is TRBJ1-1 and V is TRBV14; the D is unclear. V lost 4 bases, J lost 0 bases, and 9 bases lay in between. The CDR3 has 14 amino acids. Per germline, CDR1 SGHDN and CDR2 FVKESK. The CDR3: CASSPPGMNTEAFF. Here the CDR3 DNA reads TGTGCCAGCAGCCCACCCGGTATGAACACTGAAGCTTTCTTT.

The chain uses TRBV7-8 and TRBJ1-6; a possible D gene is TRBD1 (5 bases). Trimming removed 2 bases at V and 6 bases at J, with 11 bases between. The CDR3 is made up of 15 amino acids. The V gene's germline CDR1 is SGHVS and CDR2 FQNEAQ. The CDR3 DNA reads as TGTGCCAGCAGCTTAATGACAGTTCGTAATTCACCCCTCCACTTT. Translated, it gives CASSLMTVRNSPLHF.

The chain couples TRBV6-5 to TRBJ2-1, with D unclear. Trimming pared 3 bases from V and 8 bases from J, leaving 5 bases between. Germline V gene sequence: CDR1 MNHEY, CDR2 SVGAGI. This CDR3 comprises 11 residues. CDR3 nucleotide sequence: TGTGCCAGCAGTTATCTGGATGAGCAGTTCTTC. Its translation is CASSYLDEQFF.

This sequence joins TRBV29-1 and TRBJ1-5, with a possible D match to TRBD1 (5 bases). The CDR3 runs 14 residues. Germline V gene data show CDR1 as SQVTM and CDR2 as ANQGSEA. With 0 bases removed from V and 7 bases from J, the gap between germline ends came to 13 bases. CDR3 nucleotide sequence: TGCAGCGTTGAAGAATCCAGGGCTGGACAGCCCCAGCATTTT. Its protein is CSVEESRAGQPQHF. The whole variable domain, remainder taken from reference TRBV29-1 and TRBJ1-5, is SAVISQKPSRDICQRGTSLTIQCQVDSQVTMMFWYRQQPGQSLTLIATANQGSEATYESGFVIDKFPISRPNLTFSTLTVSNMSPEDSSIYLCSVEESRAGQPQHFGDGTRLSIL.

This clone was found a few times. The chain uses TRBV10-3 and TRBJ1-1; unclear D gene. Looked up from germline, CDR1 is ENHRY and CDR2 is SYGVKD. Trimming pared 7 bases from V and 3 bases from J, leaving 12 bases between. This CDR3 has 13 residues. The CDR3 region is CAITGDEHTEAFF. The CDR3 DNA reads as TGTGCCATCACCGGCGACGAACACACTGAAGCTTTCTTT.

Here the CDR3 DNA reads TGTGCCAGCAGAACAGGGGGCGACACCGGGGAGCTGTTTTTT. Its translation is CASRTGGDTGELFF. V is TRBV6-1 and J is TRBJ2-2; TRBD1 aligns across 9 bases. Germline CDR1 and CDR2: MNHNS and SASEGT. This CDR3 is built from 14 residues. V dropped 6 bases and J dropped 3; count of bases not matched to a gene: 2.

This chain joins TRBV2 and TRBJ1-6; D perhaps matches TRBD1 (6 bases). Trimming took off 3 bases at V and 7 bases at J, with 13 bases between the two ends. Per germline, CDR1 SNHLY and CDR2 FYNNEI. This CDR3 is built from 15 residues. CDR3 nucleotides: TGTGCCAGCAGTGATAGGACAGTTAAGAATTCACCCCTCCACTTT. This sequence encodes CASSDRTVKNSPLHF.

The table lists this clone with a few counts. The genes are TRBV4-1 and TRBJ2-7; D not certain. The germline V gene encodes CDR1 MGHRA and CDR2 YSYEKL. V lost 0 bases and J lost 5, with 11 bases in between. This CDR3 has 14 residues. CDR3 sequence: CASSQERHSDEQYF. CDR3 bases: TGCGCCAGCAGCCAAGAACGCCATTCCGACGAGCAGTACTTC.

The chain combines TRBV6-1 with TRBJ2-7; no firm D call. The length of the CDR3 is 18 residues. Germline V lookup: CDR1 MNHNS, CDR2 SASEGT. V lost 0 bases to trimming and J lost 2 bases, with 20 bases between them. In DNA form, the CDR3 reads TGTGCCAGCAGTGAAGCAACCTCTATTATGGGGTCTCCCTACGAGCAGTACTTC. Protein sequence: CASSEATSIMGSPYEQYF.

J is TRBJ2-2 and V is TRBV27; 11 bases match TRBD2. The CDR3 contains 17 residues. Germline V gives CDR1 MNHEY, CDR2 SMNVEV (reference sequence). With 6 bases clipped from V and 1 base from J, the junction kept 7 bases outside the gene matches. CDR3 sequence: CASRLITSGGNTGELFF. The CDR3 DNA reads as TGTGCCAGCAGGCTCATTACTAGCGGGGGGAACACCGGGGAGCTGTTTTTT.

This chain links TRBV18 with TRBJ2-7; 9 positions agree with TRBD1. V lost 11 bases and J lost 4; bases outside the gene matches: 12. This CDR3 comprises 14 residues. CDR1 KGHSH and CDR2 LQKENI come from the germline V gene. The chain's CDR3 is CARPSDRGEYEQYF. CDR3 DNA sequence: TGTGCCCGCCCATCGGACAGGGGAGAGTACGAGCAGTACTTC.

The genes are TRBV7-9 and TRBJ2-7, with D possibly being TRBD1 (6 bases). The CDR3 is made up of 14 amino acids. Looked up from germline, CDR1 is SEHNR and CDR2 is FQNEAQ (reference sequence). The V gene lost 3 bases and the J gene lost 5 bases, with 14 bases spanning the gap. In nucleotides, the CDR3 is TGTGCCAGCAGCTTTCTTCTACAGGGTCACGAGCAGTACTTC. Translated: CASSFLLQGHEQYF.

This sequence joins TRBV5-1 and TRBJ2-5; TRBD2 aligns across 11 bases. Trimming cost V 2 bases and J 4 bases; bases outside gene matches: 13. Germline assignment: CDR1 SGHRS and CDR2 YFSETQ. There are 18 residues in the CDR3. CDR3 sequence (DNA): TGCGCCAGCAGCTTTAGTCCCCACGTAGCGGGGGGGCGAGAGACCCAGTACTTC. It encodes CASSFSPHVAGGRETQYF.

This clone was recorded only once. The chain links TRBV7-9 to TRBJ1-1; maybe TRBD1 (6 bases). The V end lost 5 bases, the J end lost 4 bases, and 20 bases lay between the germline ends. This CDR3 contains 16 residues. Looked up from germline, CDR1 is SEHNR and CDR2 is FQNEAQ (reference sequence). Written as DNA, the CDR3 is TGTGCCAGCAGCAGCCGGGACATGGTCCATGCCACTGAAGCTTTCTTT. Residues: CASSSRDMVHATEAFF.

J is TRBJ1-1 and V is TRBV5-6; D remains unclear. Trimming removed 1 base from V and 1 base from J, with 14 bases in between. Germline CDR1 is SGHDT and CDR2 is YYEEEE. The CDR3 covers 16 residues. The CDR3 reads CASSLYAGRANTEAFF. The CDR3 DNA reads TGTGCCAGCAGCTTGTACGCCGGACGGGCGAACACTGAAGCTTTCTTT.

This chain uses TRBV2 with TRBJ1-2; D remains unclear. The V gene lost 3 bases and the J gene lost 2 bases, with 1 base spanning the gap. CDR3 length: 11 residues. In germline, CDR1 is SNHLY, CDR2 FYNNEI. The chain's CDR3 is CASSDNYGYTF. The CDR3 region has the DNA TGTGCCAGCAGTGACAACTATGGCTACACCTTC.

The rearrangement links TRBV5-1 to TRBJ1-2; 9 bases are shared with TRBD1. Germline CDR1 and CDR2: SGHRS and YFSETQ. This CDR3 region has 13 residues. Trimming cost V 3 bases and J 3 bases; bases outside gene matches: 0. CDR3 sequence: CASSWDRDYGYTF. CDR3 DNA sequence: TGCGCCAGCAGCTGGGACAGGGACTATGGCTACACCTTC.

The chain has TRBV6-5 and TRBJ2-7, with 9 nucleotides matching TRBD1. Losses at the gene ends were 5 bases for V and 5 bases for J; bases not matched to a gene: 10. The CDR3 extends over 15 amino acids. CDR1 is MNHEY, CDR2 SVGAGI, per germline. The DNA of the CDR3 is TGTGCCAGCAGTCTCATAAAACAGGGGGCGCACGAGCAGTACTTC. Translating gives CASSLIKQGAHEQYF.

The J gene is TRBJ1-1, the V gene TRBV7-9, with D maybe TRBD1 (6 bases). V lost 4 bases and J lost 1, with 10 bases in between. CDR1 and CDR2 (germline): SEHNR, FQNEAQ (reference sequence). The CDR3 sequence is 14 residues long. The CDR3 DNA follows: TGTGCCAGCAGCTCCGGGACACCGAACACTGAAGCTTTCTTT. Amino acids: CASSSGTPNTEAFF. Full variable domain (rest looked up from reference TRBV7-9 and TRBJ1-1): DTGVSQNPRHKITKRGQNVTFRCDPISEHNRLYWYRQTLGQGPEFLTYFQNEAQLEKSRLLSDRFSAERPKGSFSTLEIQRTEQGDSAMYLCASSSGTPNTEAFFGQGTRLTVV.

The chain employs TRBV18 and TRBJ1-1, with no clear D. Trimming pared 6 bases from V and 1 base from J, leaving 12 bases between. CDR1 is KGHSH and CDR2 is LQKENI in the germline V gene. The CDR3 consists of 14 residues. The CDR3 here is CASSVFRENTEAFF. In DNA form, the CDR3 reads TGTGCCAGCTCTGTTTTTCGAGAGAACACTGAAGCTTTCTTT.

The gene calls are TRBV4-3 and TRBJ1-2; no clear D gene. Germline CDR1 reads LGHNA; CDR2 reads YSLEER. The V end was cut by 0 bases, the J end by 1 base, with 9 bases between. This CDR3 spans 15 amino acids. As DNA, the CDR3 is TGCGCCAGCAGCCAAGATCCGCAGGTTAACTATGGCTACACCTTC. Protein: CASSQDPQVNYGYTF.